The TCR beta chain described here comes from a study of T cells in Graves' hyperthyroidism and ophthalmopathy. Overall study results and limits: The model made its ophthalmopathy prediction, and onset followed a median 6.5 months later. By a 13 V-J model, ophthalmopathy was set apart from stable hyperthyroidism.

The germline CDR1 and CDR2 sequences are SGHVS and FQNEAQ. Trimming pared 6 bases from V and 5 bases from J, leaving 8 bases between. This CDR3 has 11 amino acids. This clonotype has ten or more counts. Its antigen is undetermined. TCR beta CDR3 region amplification was performed from RNA transcripts. First-round RT-PCR of the TCR CDR3 relied on the HTBI primer set. TCRdb analysed the multiplex PCR reads with MiXCR anew, one entry per CDR3 protein. The sample lists fewer than 750,000 distinct CDR3 sequences; around 45% were seen once. V and J are TRBV7-8 and TRBJ2-7, with D unresolved. What was sequenced was peripheral blood or thyroid tissue (not recorded which). The clonotype originates from a woman between 18 and 29 years old with Graves' hyperthyroidism. The DNA for the CDR3 is TGTGCCAGCAGGGATAGGAACGAGCAGTACTTC. Residues: CASRDRNEQYF.